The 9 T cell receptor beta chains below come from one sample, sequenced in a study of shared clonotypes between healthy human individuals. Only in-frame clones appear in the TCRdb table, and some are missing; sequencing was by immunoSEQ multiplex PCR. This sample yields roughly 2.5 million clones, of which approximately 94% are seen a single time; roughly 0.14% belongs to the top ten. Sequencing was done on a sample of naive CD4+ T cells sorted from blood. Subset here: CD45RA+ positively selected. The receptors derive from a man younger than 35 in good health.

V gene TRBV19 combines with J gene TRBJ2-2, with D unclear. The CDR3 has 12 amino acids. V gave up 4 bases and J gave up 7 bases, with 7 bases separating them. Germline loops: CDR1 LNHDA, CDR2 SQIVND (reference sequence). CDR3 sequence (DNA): TGTGCCAGTAGTACCCCGAGCGGGGAGCTGTTTTTT. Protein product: CASSTPSGELFF.

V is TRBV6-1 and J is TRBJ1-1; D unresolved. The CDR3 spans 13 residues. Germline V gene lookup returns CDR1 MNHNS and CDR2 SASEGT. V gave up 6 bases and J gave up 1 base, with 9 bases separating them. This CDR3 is CASSAWGNTEAFF. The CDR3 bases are TGTGCCAGCAGCGCCTGGGGGAACACTGAAGCTTTCTTT.

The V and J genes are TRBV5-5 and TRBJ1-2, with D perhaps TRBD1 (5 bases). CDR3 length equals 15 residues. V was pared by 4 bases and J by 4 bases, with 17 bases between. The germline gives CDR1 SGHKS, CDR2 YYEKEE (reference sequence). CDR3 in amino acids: CASSPGWGPTYGYTF. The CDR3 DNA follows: TGTGCCAGCAGCCCGGGTTGGGGCCCCACCTATGGCTACACCTTC.

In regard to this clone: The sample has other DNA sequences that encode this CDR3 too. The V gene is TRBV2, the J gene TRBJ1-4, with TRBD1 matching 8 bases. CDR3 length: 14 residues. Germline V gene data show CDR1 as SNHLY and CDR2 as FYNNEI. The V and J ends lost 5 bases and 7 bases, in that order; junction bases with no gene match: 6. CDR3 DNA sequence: TGTGCCAGCAGTACAGGGGGAGGAAGTGAAAAACTGTTTTTT. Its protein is CASSTGGGSEKLFF. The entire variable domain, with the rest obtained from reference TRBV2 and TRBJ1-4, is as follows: EPEVTQTPSHQVTQMGQEVILRCVPISNHLYFYWYRQILGQKVEFLVSFYNNEISEKSEIFDDQFSVERPDGSNFTLKIRSTKLEDSAMYFCASSTGGGSEKLFFGSGTQLSVL.

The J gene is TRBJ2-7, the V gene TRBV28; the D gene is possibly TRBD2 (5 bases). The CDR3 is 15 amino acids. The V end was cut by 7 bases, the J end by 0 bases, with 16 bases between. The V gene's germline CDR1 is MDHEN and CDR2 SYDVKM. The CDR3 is CASTTQAGLSYEQYF. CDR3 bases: TGTGCCAGCACCACCCAGGCAGGACTCTCCTACGAGCAGTACTTC.

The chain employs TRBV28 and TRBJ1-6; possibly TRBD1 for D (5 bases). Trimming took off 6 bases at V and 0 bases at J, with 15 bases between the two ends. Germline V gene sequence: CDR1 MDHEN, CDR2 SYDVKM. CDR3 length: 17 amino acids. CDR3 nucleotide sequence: TGTGCCAGCAGCGATCTATGGACAAGCTCCTATAATTCACCCCTCCACTTT. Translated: CASSDLWTSSYNSPLHF. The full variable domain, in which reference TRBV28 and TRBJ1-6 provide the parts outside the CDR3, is DVKVTQSSRYLVKRTGEKVFLECVQDMDHENMFWYRQDPGLGLRLIYFSYDVKMKEKGDIPEGYSVSREKKERFSLILESASTNQTSMYLCASSDLWTSSYNSPLHFGNGTRLTVT.

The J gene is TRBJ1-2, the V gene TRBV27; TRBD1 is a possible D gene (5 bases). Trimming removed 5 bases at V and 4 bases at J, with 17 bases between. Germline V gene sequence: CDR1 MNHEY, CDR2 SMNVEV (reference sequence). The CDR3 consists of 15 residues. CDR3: CASSVYPQGSYGYTF. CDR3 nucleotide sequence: TGTGCCAGCAGTGTATATCCCCAGGGATCCTATGGCTACACCTTC.

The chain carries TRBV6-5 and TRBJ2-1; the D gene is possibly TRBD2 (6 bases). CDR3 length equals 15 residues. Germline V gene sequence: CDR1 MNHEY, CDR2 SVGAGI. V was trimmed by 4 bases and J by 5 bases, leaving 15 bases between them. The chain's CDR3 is CASSLDGRTHNEQFF. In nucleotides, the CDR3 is TGTGCCAGCAGTTTAGATGGGAGGACCCACAATGAGCAGTTCTTC.

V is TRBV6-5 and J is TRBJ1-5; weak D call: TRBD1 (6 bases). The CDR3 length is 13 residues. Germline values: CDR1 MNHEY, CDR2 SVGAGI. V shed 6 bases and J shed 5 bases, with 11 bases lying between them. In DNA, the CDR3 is TGTGCCAGCAGGCGACAGGCACATCAGCCCCAGCATTTT. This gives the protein CASRRQAHQPQHF.